This T cell receptor beta chain was recovered during a study of technical replicates of blood from four donors. Here immunoSEQ multiplex PCR was the method, and the copy in TCRdb shows in-frame clones only, minus some. This sample yields around 83,000 clones, of which approximately 95% are seen a single time; less than 0.3% belongs to the top ten. Trimming took off 3 bases at V and 0 bases at J, with 9 bases between the two ends. The CDR3 runs 15 residues. Germline V lookup: CDR1 GTSNPN, CDR2 SVGIG (reference sequence). The chain has TRBV30 and TRBJ1-6, with unresolved D. This receptor was obtained from a human donor in good health. Sample: T cells isolated from PBMCs. The CDR3 reads CAWRYRSSYNSPLHF. The CDR3 region has the DNA TGTGCCTGGAGATATCGGAGCTCCTATAATTCACCCCTCCACTTT.